This T cell receptor beta chain was sequenced for a study of radiotherapy plus CTLA-4 blockade in lung cancer (dated by TCRdb to 2017 to 2018). For the study in its entirety: Objective responses were observed in 18% of enrolled patients, and disease control was achieved in 31%.

Libraries were prepared through the immunoSEQ multiplex PCR assay. This immuneACCESS table, as held by TCRdb, lists in-frame sequences with V and J called but not all clones. Of the missing ones, under half trace to an unresolved V gene in checked studies; the others have no known cause. Here the sample has fewer than 65,000 clones; about 76% occur a single time. Together, the top ten hold 8.5% of the sample. As concerns this clone: Its specific antigen is unknown. Per-nucleotide qualities are absent, and no much larger clonotype sits a single base away.

General study outcomes and caveats: After treatment with radiotherapy and ipilimumab, TCR clones that came from tumors expanded in the peripheral blood. Increased serum interferon-beta after radiation, together with early dynamic changes in blood T cell clones, were reported to be the strongest predictors of response.

The study evaluated CTLA-4 blockade (ipilimumab) given together with focal radiation therapy in patients who had chemo-refractory metastatic non-small-cell lung cancer. Sequencing was performed on peripheral blood, taken from a patient treated with radiotherapy plus ipilimumab. This receptor was identified in a human donor with non-small cell lung cancer who had a complete response to radiotherapy plus ipilimumab.

The DNA is TGTGCCAGCAGCTTAGCGGGCGGGACTCGCCAAGAGACCCAGTACTTC. Its coded protein is CASSLAGGTRQETQYF. The chain was built from TRBV7-2 and TRBJ2-5; TRBD2 might be the D gene, on 6 matching bases. CDR1 and CDR2, per the germline V gene, are SGHTA and FQGNSA. V is clipped by 0 bases and J by 1 base, and the sequence between their germline boundaries is 12 bases long. The CDR3 contains 16 residues, cysteine and phenylalanine counted. CDR3 DNA is the only sequence kept; it has 48 bases, read in frame from the first base.